This is a list of T cell receptor beta chains from one sample in a study of T cell responses to AZD1222 COVID-19 vaccine. Some clones are missing from TCRdb's copy, which holds only in-frame ones; the method was immunoSEQ multiplex PCR. The repertoire shows about 140,000 clones; the top ten hold over 2%. The sequenced sample was peripheral blood. These receptor sequences come from an adult in good health. CDR3s include the opening cysteine and the closing phenylalanine or tryptophan.

v_gene,j_gene,CDR3aa
TRBV12-3/TRBV12-4,TRBJ1-1,CASSFGGLAEAFF
TRBV5-8,TRBJ2-5,CASSLSRTSGDIGTQYF
TRBV9,TRBJ1-1,CASSQGGDTEAFF
TRBV2,TRBJ1-5,CASSRDRLNQPQHF
TRBV18,TRBJ2-5,CASSPDRVELTQYF
TRBV5-4,TRBJ1-3,CASSLGGSGNTIYF
TRBV9,TRBJ1-3,CASSVEVGGSGNTIYF
TRBV6-5,TRBJ1-2,CASSLGQDYGYTF
TRBV15,TRBJ1-2,CATSRDRGPTNYGYTF
TRBV10-2,TRBJ1-6,CASTPGSYNSPLHF
TRBV7-8,TRBJ1-1,CASSFGTVPNTEAFF
TRBV11-3,TRBJ1-2,CASSLAQGGYGYTF
TRBV14,TRBJ2-5,CASSQSGGEPETQYF
TRBV6-5,TRBJ2-2,CASGLARNTGELFF
TRBV6-1,TRBJ1-5,CASSDGTGRQPQHF
TRBV5-8,TRBJ2-1,CASTFSVSSYNEQFF
TRBV25-1,TRBJ2-7,CASSEFATSGTPGEQYF
TRBV14,TRBJ1-1,CASSRDRGGGMNTEAFF
TRBV27,TRBJ1-1,CASSLAFNTEAFF
TRBV6-5,TRBJ1-2,CASSIQGVYGYTF
TRBV7-9,TRBJ1-4,CASSLTGATNEKLFF
TRBV7-8,TRBJ2-2,CASSLASGSNTGELFF
TRBV11-2,TRBJ2-3,CASSLDGFADTQYF
TRBV6-5,TRBJ1-1,CASSYSQLGGGEAFF
TRBV5-4,TRBJ1-2,CASSPPGDYGYTF
TRBV7-3,TRBJ1-1,CASSLTPDTEAFF
TRBV19,TRBJ2-7,CASSGSGHIYEQYF
TRBV19,TRBJ1-6,CASSMQGRDSPLHF
TRBV7-2,TRBJ1-5,CASSLTGQGAGGQPQHF
TRBV12-3/TRBV12-4,TRBJ2-7,CASSPTGSHEQYF
TRBV5-1,TRBJ2-7,CASSLWTESSYEQYF
TRBV11-2,TRBJ1-2,CASSLVAGTNYGYTF
TRBV15,TRBJ1-2,CATSRDQSGDYGYTF
TRBV19,TRBJ1-5,CASSMRENQPQHF
TRBV7-9,TRBJ1-1,CASSFAPPPPEAFF
TRBV4-3,TRBJ2-2,CASRRWEGVASTGELFF
TRBV5-5,TRBJ1-2,CASSSSVRSNYGYTF
TRBV6-2/TRBV6-3,TRBJ2-5,CASSSMGLAGTYQETQYF
TRBV7-3,TRBJ2-1,CASSHRLSSYNEQFF
TRBV30,TRBJ1-3,CAWSLQTPGNTIYF
TRBV5-1,TRBJ2-2,CASSLAARQGRELFF
TRBV18,TRBJ1-3,CASSSSSGNTIYF